The present T cell receptor (beta chain) was sequenced within a study of blood T cell repertoires in COVID-19. Original processing methods: Reference gene primers were amplified, and this amplification served to estimate nucleated cell counts. Assay used: immunoSEQ multiplex PCR; TCRdb lists only in-frame clones, some missing. That table is the source of V, J and clone size, and D and trimming were worked out from the DNA. The repertoire holds approximately 250,000 clones, with 70% to 90% as singletons. This CDR3 comprises 14 residues. The V gene lost 4 bases and the J gene lost 5 bases, with 12 bases spanning the gap. Germline V gene data show CDR1 as SGHDT and CDR2 as YYEEEE.

Sequencing used peripheral blood. This TCR was sampled from a man in his fifties or sixties who had recovered from COVID-19. The chain carries TRBV5-6 and TRBJ1-4, with D hard to call. CDR3 residues: CASSTIQQNEKLFF. The CDR3 nucleotides are TGTGCCAGCAGCACCATACAGCAGAATGAAAAACTGTTTTTT.